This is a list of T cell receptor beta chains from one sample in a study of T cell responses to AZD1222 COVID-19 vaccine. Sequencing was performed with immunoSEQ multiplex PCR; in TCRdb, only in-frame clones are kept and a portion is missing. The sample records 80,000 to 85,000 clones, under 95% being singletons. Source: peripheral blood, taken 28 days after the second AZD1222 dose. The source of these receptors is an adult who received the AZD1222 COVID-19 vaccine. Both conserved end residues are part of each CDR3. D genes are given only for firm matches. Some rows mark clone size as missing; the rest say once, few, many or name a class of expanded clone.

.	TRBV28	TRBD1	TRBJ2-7	TGTGCCAGCAGTTTGGACAGGACCTACGAGCAGTACTTC	CASSLDRTYEQYF
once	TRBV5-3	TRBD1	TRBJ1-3	TGTGCCAGAAGCTTGGTGGCCAGGGGGGCGTCTGGAAACACCATATATTTT	CARSLVARGASGNTIYF
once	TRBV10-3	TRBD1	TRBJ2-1	TGTGCCACGAGACAGGGACAGTACAATGAGCAGTTCTTC	CATRQGQYNEQFF
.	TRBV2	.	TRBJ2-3	TGTGCCAGCAGTGAGGGACTCAGCACAGATACGCAGTATTTT	CASSEGLSTDTQYF
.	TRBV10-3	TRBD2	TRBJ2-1	TGTGCCATCTCAGGCGGGAGCTCCTACAATGAGCAGTTCTTC	CAISGGSSYNEQFF
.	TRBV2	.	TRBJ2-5	TGTGCCAGCAGCGACGGGACGGATCGTAGGGAGACCCAGTACTTC	CASSDGTDRRETQYF
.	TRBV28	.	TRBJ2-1	TGTGCCAGCAGTTTAACAGGGCCCCCCAATGAGCAGTTCTTC	CASSLTGPPNEQFF
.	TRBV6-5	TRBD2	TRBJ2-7	TGTGCCAGCATTGCGGGAGGGCACGAGCAGTACTTC	CASIAGGHEQYF
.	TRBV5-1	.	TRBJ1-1	TGCGCCAGCAGCTTGGCTACACAGAACACTGAAGCTTTCTTT	CASSLATQNTEAFF
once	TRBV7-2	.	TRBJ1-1	TGTGCCAGCTGGGGGAACAGAATGAACACTGAAGCTTTCTTT	CASWGNRMNTEAFF
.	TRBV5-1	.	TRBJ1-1	TGCGCCAGCAGCGCGGTGCAGGGCGTAAACACTGAAGCTTTCTTT	CASSAVQGVNTEAFF
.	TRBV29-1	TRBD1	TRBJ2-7	TGCAGCGTGGCTAGACAGGGTTACGAGCAGTACTTC	CSVARQGYEQYF
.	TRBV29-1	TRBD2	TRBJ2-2	TGCAGCGTCAGGACTAGCGGGAGCGGGGAGCTGTTTTTT	CSVRTSGSGELFF
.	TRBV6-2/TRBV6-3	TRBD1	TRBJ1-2	TGTGCCAGCAGTTTATTTTGGGACAGGGGACCTCGTGGCTACACCTTC	CASSLFWDRGPRGYTF
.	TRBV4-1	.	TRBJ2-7	TGCGCCAGCAGCCAAGATCTGGCCTACGAGCAGTACTTC	CASSQDLAYEQYF
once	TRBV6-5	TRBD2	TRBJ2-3	TGTGCCAGCAGACTAGCGGGGGCTGGCACAGATACGCAGTATTTT	CASRLAGAGTDTQYF
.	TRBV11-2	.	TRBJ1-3	TGTGCCAGCAGCCCCGGCGGTGGGCGCTCTGGAAACACCATATATTTT	CASSPGGGRSGNTIYF
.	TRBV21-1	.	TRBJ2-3	TGTGCCAGCAGCAAATTCAAAGTGGCGAAAGGGGGGCTAGATACGCAGTATTTT	CASSKFKVAKGGLDTQYF